The clone carrying this TCR beta chain was counted once. Assay used: immunoSEQ multiplex PCR; TCRdb lists only in-frame clones, some missing. Of around 77,000 clones listed, 91% are singletons. The data are from a study of T cell changes during pregnancy in multiple sclerosis. The CDR3 is 17 amino acids. The germline V gene encodes CDR1 SGHTS and CDR2 YDEGEE. Germline trimming cut 2 bases from V and 8 bases from J; bases unmatched to any gene: 15. The sequencing used peripheral blood, collected in the third trimester of pregnancy. The chain employs TRBV5-8 and TRBJ2-1, with TRBD2 matching 8 bases. The sequence came from a female donor in good health, enrolled as a control in a pregnancy study. The CDR3 region is CASSFSPGRGTGHEQFF. As DNA, the CDR3 is TGTGCCAGCAGCTTCTCCCCCGGGAGGGGTACGGGGCATGAGCAGTTCTTC. The full variable domain, with the rest looked up from reference TRBV5-8 and TRBJ2-1, is EAGVTQSPTHLIKTRGQQATLRCSPISGHTSVYWYQQALGLGLQFLLWYDEGEERNRGNFPPRFSGRQFPNYSSELNVNALELEDSALYLCASSFSPGRGTGHEQFFGPGTRLTVL.